This TCR beta chain originates from a study of blood T cell repertoires in COVID-19. Study details: PBMCs, B-cell-depleted T cells, or T cells provided the cDNA or gDNA that made up the material.

Original processing methods: Counts of nucleated cells, estimated from reference gene primer amplification, were obtained. Assay used: immunoSEQ multiplex PCR; TCRdb lists only in-frame clones, some missing. For V, J and clone size, that table is used; D and trimming come from the DNA. The sample lists about 210,000 clones; 80% to 90% were seen once. This TCR was recovered from a man aged 40-49 years who had recovered from COVID-19. The specimen sequenced was peripheral blood.

This chain's CDR3 is CAISDISRDRVSYEQYF. Written as DNA, the CDR3 is TGTGCCATCAGTGACATAAGCCGGGACAGGGTATCGTACGAGCAGTACTTC. V gene TRBV10-3 combines with J gene TRBJ2-7; TRBD1 matches at 9 bases. Losses at the gene ends were 3 bases for V and 4 bases for J; bases not matched to a gene: 13. This CDR3 has 17 amino acids. Germline V lookup: CDR1 ENHRY, CDR2 SYGVKD.